This T cell receptor beta chain was captured in a study of beta chain features in type 1 diabetes. This clone was counted between two and nine times. As yet, its antigen is unknown. Whole-study results and caveats: Type 1 diabetes patients had VDJ junctions that carried fewer insertions and more deletions.

The CDR3 is 13 residues long. The ends were cut back, 2 bases at V and 2 bases at J, with 4 bases in the middle. The germline CDR1 and CDR2 sequences are MNHNS and SASEGT. Every isolated RNA sample was fully reverse transcribed, so sequencing captured expressed TCRB transcripts. Here immunoSEQ multiplex PCR was the method, and the copy in TCRdb shows in-frame clones only, minus some. This sample has more than 120,000 clones; more than 9% occur once, and the top ten carry less than 1.5%. The receptor comes from a man between 18 and 35 years old in good health. The V gene is TRBV6-1, the J gene TRBJ1-5; no reliable D call. The sequenced sample consisted of naive CD4+ T cells from blood. CDR3 in amino acids: CASSEIGNQPQHF. CDR3 bases: TGTGCCAGCAGTGAAATCGGCAATCAGCCCCAGCATTTT.